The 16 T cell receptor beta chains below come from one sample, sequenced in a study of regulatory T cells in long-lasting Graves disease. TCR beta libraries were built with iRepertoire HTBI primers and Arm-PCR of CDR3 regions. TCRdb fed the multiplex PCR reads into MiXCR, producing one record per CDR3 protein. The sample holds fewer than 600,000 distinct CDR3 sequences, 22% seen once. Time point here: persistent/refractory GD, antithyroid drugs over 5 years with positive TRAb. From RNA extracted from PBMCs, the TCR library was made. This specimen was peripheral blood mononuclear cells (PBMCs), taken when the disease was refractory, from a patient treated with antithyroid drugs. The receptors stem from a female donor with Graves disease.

As DNA, the CDR3 is TGTGCCAGCAGTTACTCGAGATTCGCTAGCGGGCGGGACATTCAGTACTTC. Amino acids: CASSYSRFASGRDIQYF. This chain joins TRBV6-2 or TRBV6-3 and TRBJ2-4, with 8 bases lining up with TRBD2. Per the germline V gene, CDR1 is MNHEY and CDR2 is SVGEGT. V trimming: 0 bases; J trimming: 8 bases; junction bases outside the gene matches: 12. CDR3 length: 17 amino acids.

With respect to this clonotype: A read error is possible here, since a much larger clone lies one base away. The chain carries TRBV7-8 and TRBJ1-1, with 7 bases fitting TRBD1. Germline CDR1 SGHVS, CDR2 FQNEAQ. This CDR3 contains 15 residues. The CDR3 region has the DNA TGTGCCGGCAGCCAACTCACAGGGGATGACACTGAAGCTTTCTTT. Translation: CAGSQLTGDDTEAFF.

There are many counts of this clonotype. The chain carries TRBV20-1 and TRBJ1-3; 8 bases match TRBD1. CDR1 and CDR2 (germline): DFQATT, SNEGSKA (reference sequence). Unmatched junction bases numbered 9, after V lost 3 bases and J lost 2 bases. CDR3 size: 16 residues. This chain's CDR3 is CSASSGGQVPGNTIYF. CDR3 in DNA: TGCAGTGCTAGTAGCGGGGGACAGGTTCCTGGAAACACCATATATTTT.

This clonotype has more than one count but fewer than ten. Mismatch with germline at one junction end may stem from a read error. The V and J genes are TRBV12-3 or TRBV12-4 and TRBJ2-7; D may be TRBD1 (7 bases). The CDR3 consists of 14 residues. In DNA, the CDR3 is TGTGCCGGCAGTTTCGGTCAGGGGGGTGGCGAGCAGTACTTC. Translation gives CAGSFGQGGGEQYF.

This CDR3 reads CASSLRPPYDDEQYF. CDR3 nucleotide sequence: TGCGCCAGCAGCCTACGACCCCCCTACGATGACGAGCAGTACTTC. The genes are TRBV5-1 and TRBJ2-7, with D unresolved. This CDR3 region has 15 residues. Trimming took 4 bases from V and 5 from J, leaving 19 bases between them. Germline V CDR1 and CDR2: SGHRS, YFSETQ. Complete variable domain (other parts from reference TRBV5-1 and TRBJ2-7): KAGVTQTPRYLIKTRGQQVTLSCSPISGHRSVSWYQQTPGQGLQFLFEYFSETQRNKGNFPGRFSGRQFSNSRSEMNVSTLELGDSALYLCASSLRPPYDDEQYFGPGTRLTVT.

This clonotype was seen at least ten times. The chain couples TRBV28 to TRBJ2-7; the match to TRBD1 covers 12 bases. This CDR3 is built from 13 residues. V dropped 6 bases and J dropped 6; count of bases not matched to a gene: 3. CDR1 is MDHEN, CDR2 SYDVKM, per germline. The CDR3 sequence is CASRGTGGSEQYF. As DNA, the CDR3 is TGTGCCAGCAGGGGGACAGGGGGCAGCGAGCAGTACTTC. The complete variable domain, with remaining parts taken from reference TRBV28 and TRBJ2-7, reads DVKVTQSSRYLVKRTGEKVFLECVQDMDHENMFWYRQDPGLGLRLIYFSYDVKMKEKGDIPEGYSVSREKKERFSLILESASTNQTSMYLCASRGTGGSEQYFGPGTRLTVT.

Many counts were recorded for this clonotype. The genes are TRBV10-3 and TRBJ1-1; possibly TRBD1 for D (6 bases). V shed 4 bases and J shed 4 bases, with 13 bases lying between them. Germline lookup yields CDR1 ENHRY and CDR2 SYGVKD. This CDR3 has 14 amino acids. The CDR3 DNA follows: TGTGCCATCAGTGCGGGGGGCAGGGGCACTGAAGCTTTCTTT. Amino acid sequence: CAISAGGRGTEAFF.

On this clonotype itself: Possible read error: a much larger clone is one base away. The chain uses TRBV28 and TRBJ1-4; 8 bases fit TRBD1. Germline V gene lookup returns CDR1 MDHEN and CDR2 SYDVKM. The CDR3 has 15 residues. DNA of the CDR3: TGTGCCAGCAGTCCCCAGGGGGCGCATAATGAAGAACTGTTTTTT. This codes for CASSPQGAHNEELFF.

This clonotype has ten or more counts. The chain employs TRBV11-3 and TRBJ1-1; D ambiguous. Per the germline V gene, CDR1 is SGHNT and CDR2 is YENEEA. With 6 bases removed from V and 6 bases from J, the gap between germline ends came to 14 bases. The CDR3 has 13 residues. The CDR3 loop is CASSHRSLAEAFF. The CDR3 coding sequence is TGTGCCAGCAGTCATAGGAGTCTCGCTGAAGCTTTCTTT. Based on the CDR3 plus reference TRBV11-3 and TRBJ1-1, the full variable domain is EAGVVQSPRYKIIEKKQPVAFWCNPISGHNTLYWYLQNLGQGPELLIRYENEEAVDDSQLPKDRFSAERLKGVDSTLKIQPAELGDSAVYLCASSHRSLAEAFFGQGTRLTVV.

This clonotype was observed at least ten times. CDR3 region: CASSELGTEDTEAFF. CDR3 sequence (DNA): TGTGCCAGCAGTGAGTTGGGGACAGAGGACACTGAAGCTTTCTTT. V and J are TRBV2 and TRBJ1-1, with 7 bases aligning to TRBD1. The germline CDR1 and CDR2 sequences are SNHLY and FYNNEI. After removal of 3 bases from V and 3 bases from J, the junction contained 7 bases not matched to a gene. CDR3 length: 15 amino acids.

This CDR3 is CATSPGGSFSGANVLTF. CDR3 DNA: TGTGCCACCTCCCCCGGGGGGTCGTTCTCTGGGGCCAACGTCCTGACTTTC. The chain is built from TRBV6-1 and TRBJ2-6; 7 bases align to TRBD2. The CDR3 has 17 residues. J lost 0 bases, V lost 10 bases, and 12 bases had no gene match. Germline-derived CDR1 and CDR2 are MNHNS and SASEGT.

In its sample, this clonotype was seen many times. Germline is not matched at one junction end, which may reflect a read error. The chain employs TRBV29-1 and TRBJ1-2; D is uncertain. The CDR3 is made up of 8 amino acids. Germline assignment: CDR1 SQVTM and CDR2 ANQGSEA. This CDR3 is CSVDRAGF. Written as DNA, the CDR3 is TGCAGCGTTGATAGGGCAGGCTTC.

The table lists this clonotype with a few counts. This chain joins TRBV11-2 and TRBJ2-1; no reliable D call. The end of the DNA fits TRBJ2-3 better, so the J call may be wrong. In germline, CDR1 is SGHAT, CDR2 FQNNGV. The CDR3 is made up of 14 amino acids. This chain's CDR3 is CASSLGRTPDTQYF. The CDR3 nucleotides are TGTGCCAGCAGCTTAGGCCGAACACCAGATACGCAGTATTTT.

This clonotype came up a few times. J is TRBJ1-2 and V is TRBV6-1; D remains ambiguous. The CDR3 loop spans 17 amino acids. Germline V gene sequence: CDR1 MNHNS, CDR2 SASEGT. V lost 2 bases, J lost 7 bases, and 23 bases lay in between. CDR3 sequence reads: CASSERRTLHNYIGYTF. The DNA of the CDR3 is TGTGCCAGCAGTGAACGACGGACCCTACATAATTACATTGGCTACACCTTC.

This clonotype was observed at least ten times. The CDR3 loop reads CASSSSDRDYEQYF. The CDR3 coding sequence is TGTGCCAGCAGCTCCTCGGACAGGGACTACGAGCAGTACTTC. This sequence joins TRBV28 and TRBJ2-7; 8 positions match TRBD1. This CDR3 region has 14 residues. Germline lookup yields CDR1 MDHEN and CDR2 SYDVKM. The ends lost 6 bases at V and 3 bases at J; junction bases unmatched: 7.

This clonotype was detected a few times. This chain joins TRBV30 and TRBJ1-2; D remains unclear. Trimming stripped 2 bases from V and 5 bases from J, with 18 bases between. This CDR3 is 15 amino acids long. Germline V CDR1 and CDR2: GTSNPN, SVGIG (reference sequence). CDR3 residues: CAWSTPGAPVYGYTF. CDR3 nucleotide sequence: TGTGCCTGGAGTACCCCCGGCGCCCCGGTTTATGGCTACACCTTC.